These 9 T cell receptor beta chains share one sample of origin, sequenced in a study of T cells in localized non-small cell lung cancer. Clones were sequenced by immunoSEQ multiplex PCR, and TCRdb holds only the in-frame ones, with some missing. The sample lists approximately 61,000 clones, 75% to 90% occurring once. The sample in question was peripheral blood, obtained before any cancer treatment. The source of these receptors is a woman aged 40-70 years with stage I lung adenocarcinoma.

The CDR3 DNA follows: TGCGCCAGCAGCGTGATAGGGTGGGGAGAGACCCAGTACTTC. Its translation is CASSVIGWGETQYF. The V gene is TRBV5-1, the J gene TRBJ2-5; no clear D. The germline gives CDR1 SGHRS, CDR2 YFSETQ. This CDR3 has 14 amino acids. The V gene lost 4 bases and the J gene lost 4 bases, with 14 bases spanning the gap.

The V call is TRBV7-9, the J call TRBJ2-3; D remains unclear. The germline gives CDR1 SEHNR, CDR2 FQNEAQ (reference sequence). The CDR3 loop spans 15 amino acids. Trimming stripped 4 bases from V and 3 bases from J, with 14 bases between. DNA of the CDR3: TGTGCCAGCAGCTCGTACTCCCGGGTTACAGATACGCAGTATTTT. Translated, it gives CASSSYSRVTDTQYF.

V and J are TRBV10-3 and TRBJ1-4; D is unresolved. Germline CDR1 and CDR2: ENHRY and SYGVKD. The V gene lost 3 bases and the J gene lost 7 bases, with 12 bases spanning the gap. The CDR3 covers 14 residues. CDR3 DNA: TGTGCCATCAGTGAAGGCAGCCCTGGTGAAAAACTGTTTTTT. Amino acid sequence: CAISEGSPGEKLFF.

This chain joins TRBV28 and TRBJ1-2; perhaps TRBD1 as D (5 bases). Germline V gives CDR1 MDHEN, CDR2 SYDVKM. This CDR3 is 17 amino acids long. Trimming shortened V by 5 bases and J by 8 bases, and 27 bases separated the two germline ends. DNA of the CDR3: TGTGCCAGCAGTCCTTCCGAGTGGGGCAGGGAAGAGGAAGGCTACACCTTC. Translating it yields CASSPSEWGREEEGYTF.

V usage is TRBV5-8 and J usage is TRBJ2-7, with TRBD2 matching over 7 bases. Germline assignment: CDR1 SGHTS and CDR2 YDEGEE. The V segment lost 4 bases and the J segment 2 bases; nucleotides outside the gene matches: 9. The CDR3 totals 15 residues. The chain's CDR3 is CASSRTSTPPYEQYF. The CDR3 DNA sequence: TGTGCCAGCAGCCGGACTAGTACCCCACCCTACGAGCAGTACTTC. Variable domain in full (rest from reference TRBV5-8 and TRBJ2-7): EAGVTQSPTHLIKTRGQQATLRCSPISGHTSVYWYQQALGLGLQFLLWYDEGEERNRGNFPPRFSGRQFPNYSSELNVNALELEDSALYLCASSRTSTPPYEQYFGPGTRLTVT.

The rearrangement links TRBV5-6 to TRBJ2-3; 8 bases are a match to TRBD1. The CDR3 totals 15 residues. V was pared by 2 bases and J by 1 base, with 3 bases of the junction left unmatched. Germline V gives CDR1 SGHDT, CDR2 YYEEEE. The CDR3 here is CASSFQGQGTDTQYF. The CDR3, as DNA: TGTGCCAGCAGCTTCCAGGGACAGGGCACAGATACGCAGTATTTT.

This clone was seen only once. Sequence at one end of the junction differs from germline and may be a read error. This chain joins TRBV4-3 and TRBJ2-2, with 12 bases identical to TRBD1. CDR1 LGHNA and CDR2 YSLEER come from the germline V gene. The CDR3 runs to 15 residues. As DNA, the CDR3 is TGCGTCAGCAGCCTCCGGGACAGGGGGCCCGGGGAGCTGTTTTTT. Amino acid sequence: CVSSLRDRGPGELFF.

V and J are TRBV5-1 and TRBJ2-3; possibly TRBD2 for D (6 bases). Germline CDR1 and CDR2: SGHRS and YFSETQ. This CDR3 has 16 amino acids. Between the trimmed V and J ends, which lost 0 bases and 2 bases, there was a span of 13 bases. CDR3 loop: CASSLEGRRTTDTQYF. DNA for the CDR3: TGCGCCAGCAGCTTGGAGGGGAGGAGAACCACAGATACGCAGTATTTT.

This clone was picked up one time. This chain connects TRBV6-1 to TRBJ1-2; D remains ambiguous. The ends were cut back, 7 bases at V and 3 bases at J, with 15 bases in the middle. Germline values: CDR1 MNHNS, CDR2 SASEGT. CDR3 size: 14 residues. DNA for the CDR3: TGTGCCAGCATCCTCGATTTGGGGTACTATGGCTACACCTTC. The encoded protein is CASILDLGYYGYTF.